These T cell receptor beta chains were read from a single sample in a study of blood T cell repertoires in COVID-19. Clones were read by immunoSEQ multiplex PCR, and TCRdb kept only the in-frame ones, dropping some. The sample consists of 65,000 to 85,000 clones, 60% to 85% of them appearing once. Sequences were obtained from peripheral blood. The receptors were sampled from a human donor in a cohort sampled during active COVID-19. Both conserved end residues are part of each CDR3. Fields, in order: V gene, clone size, D gene, J gene, CDR3 DNA, CDR3 protein. The D gene is left open where the match is weak. Size is stated for part of the rows, as once, few or many counts, or as a class when the clone is expanded.

V: TRBV10-3; size: NA; D: TRBD2; J: TRBJ2-2; DNA: TGTGCCATCAGAGAGGTCCTAGCGGGGGGACATAACACCGGGGAGCTGTTTTTT; CDR3: CAIREVLAGGHNTGELFF
V: TRBV6-4; size: NA; D: NA; J: TRBJ2-3; DNA: TGTGCCAGCAGCCCAACAGAGTATCGACGCACAGATACGCAGTATTTT; CDR3: CASSPTEYRRTDTQYF
V: TRBV27; size: NA; D: NA; J: TRBJ2-5; DNA: TGTGCCAGCAGTGTGGGGGGGGCAGAGACCCAGTACTTC; CDR3: CASSVGGAETQYF
V: TRBV14; size: NA; D: TRBD1; J: TRBJ2-3; DNA: TGTGCCAGCAGCTATCCCGGCAAGGACAGGGGGCAAGGTACGCAGTATTTT; CDR3: CASSYPGKDRGQGTQYF
V: TRBV18; size: NA; D: NA; J: TRBJ2-4; DNA: TGTGCCAGCTCACCCGTAGGGGTAGCCAAAAACATTCAGTACTTC; CDR3: CASSPVGVAKNIQYF
V: TRBV6-5; size: NA; D: NA; J: TRBJ2-1; DNA: TGTGCCAGCAACCCCCCGGACAATGAGCAGTTCTTC; CDR3: CASNPPDNEQFF
V: TRBV6-5; size: few; D: TRBD2; J: TRBJ2-1; DNA: TGTGCCAGCAGTTACTCACCAGCGGGGTCCTACAATGAGCAGTTCTTC; CDR3: CASSYSPAGSYNEQFF
V: TRBV29-1; size: NA; D: NA; J: TRBJ1-1; DNA: TGCAGCGTGGTCGGGGGGCTGAGGGCTGAAGCTTTCTTT; CDR3: CSVVGGLRAEAFF
V: TRBV10-3; size: once; D: NA; J: TRBJ2-3; DNA: TGTGCCACCTCCAGGGTTACAGATACGCAGTATTTT; CDR3: CATSRVTDTQYF
V: TRBV7-6; size: NA; D: NA; J: TRBJ1-1; DNA: TGTGCCAGCAGCTTAGCGCAGCGCACTGAAGCTTTCTTT; CDR3: CASSLAQRTEAFF
V: TRBV4-1; size: NA; D: NA; J: TRBJ1-2; DNA: TGCGCCAGCAGCCAAGTGTTCGCAGAGGTGGTTGGCTACACCTTC; CDR3: CASSQVFAEVVGYTF
V: TRBV28; size: NA; D: NA; J: TRBJ1-1; DNA: TGTGCCAGCAGTATAAGGGGGAACGTTGAAGCTTTCTTT; CDR3: CASSIRGNVEAFF
V: TRBV4-3; size: NA; D: NA; J: TRBJ2-6; DNA: TGCGCCAGCAGCCAAAGAACCCTCTCCCAAGATACCAACGTCCTAACTTTC; CDR3: CASSQRTLSQDTNVLTF
V: TRBV5-1; size: many; D: TRBD1; J: TRBJ2-7; DNA: TGCGCCAGCAGCTTGGCCATGGGACAGCTCTCCTACGAGCAGTACTTC; CDR3: CASSLAMGQLSYEQYF
V: TRBV2; size: few; D: NA; J: TRBJ2-3; DNA: TGTGCCAGCAGAGCCGGACATACCGGGGGTACGCAGTATTTT; CDR3: CASRAGHTGGTQYF
V: TRBV9; size: NA; D: NA; J: TRBJ2-7; DNA: TGTGCCAGCAGCGTACGGGCAGGACAAACCTACGAGCAGTACTTC; CDR3: CASSVRAGQTYEQYF
V: TRBV5-8; size: large; D: NA; J: TRBJ2-1; DNA: TGTGCCAGCAGCTTGAGACAAGGTGAGACAGCCTACAATGAGCAGTTCTTC; CDR3: CASSLRQGETAYNEQFF
V: TRBV24-1; size: NA; D: TRBD2; J: TRBJ2-1; DNA: TGTGCCACCAGTGATCTAGCGGGAAGCAATGAGCAGTTCTTC; CDR3: CATSDLAGSNEQFF
V: TRBV30; size: NA; D: NA; J: TRBJ2-1; DNA: TGTGCCTGGAGTAAAGGGGGCGGGAGGTACAATGAGCAGTTCTTC; CDR3: CAWSKGGGRYNEQFF